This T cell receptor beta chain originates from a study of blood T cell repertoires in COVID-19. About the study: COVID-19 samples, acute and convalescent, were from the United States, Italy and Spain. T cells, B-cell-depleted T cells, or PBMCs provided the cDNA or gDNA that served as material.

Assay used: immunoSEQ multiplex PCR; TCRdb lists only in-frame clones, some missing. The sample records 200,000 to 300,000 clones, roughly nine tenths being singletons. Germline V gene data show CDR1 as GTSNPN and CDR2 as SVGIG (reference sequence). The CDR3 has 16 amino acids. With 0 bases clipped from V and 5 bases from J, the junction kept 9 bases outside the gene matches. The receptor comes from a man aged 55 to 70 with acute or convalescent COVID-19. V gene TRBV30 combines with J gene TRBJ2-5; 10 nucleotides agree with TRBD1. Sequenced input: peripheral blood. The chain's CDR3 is CAWSVALGQGTETQYF. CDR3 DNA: TGTGCCTGGAGTGTCGCCTTGGGACAGGGGACGGAGACCCAGTACTTC.